The next 29 T cell receptor beta chains were all read from a single sample in a study of T cell responses to AZD1222 COVID-19 vaccine (dated by TCRdb to the early 2020s). The receptor library was made with the immunoSEQ multiplex PCR assay. In its TCRdb copy, this immuneACCESS table keeps in-frame sequences only and misses some clones. Where compared with another copy, unresolved V genes explain less than half of these, and the others have no known cause. The sample records about 160,000 clones, around 87% of which are singletons. More than 4% of the sample lies in the top ten. Read against the paper, the sample's time point label means: about 28 days (+/-7) after the second vaccine dose. Material: peripheral blood, obtained 28 days after the second AZD1222 dose. Receptor source: an adult who received the AZD1222 COVID-19 vaccine.

V gene TRBV12-3 or TRBV12-4 combines with J gene TRBJ1-2; a weak D match, TRBD1 (6 bases). V was clipped by 5 bases and J by 1 base, with 8 bases between them. The CDR3 length is 13 residues. CDR3 DNA: TGTGCCAGCAGTCAGGACAGTAACTATGGCTACACCTTC. It translates to CASSQDSNYGYTF.

This chain connects TRBV19 to TRBJ1-3, with D perhaps matching TRBD1 (5 bases). The V end lost 3 bases, the J end lost 0 bases, and 12 bases lay between the germline ends. This CDR3 comprises 16 residues. From germline, CDR1 is LNHDA and CDR2 SQIVND (reference sequence). CDR3 in DNA: TGTGCCAGTAGTATCGACAGACCATTCTCTGGAAACACCATATATTTT. Translated, it gives CASSIDRPFSGNTIYF.

The rearrangement links TRBV30 to TRBJ1-2; TRBD1 is a possible D gene (5 bases). Germline loops: CDR1 GTSNPN, CDR2 SVGIG (reference sequence). The ends were cut back, 7 bases at V and 0 bases at J, with 18 bases in the middle. There are 15 residues in the CDR3. CDR3 in amino acids: CASIGTPVTNYGYTF. CDR3 nucleotide sequence: TGTGCCTCGATAGGGACCCCCGTAACTAACTATGGCTACACCTTC.

The V gene is TRBV18, the J gene TRBJ1-4; D is unclear. This CDR3 region has 17 residues. Trimming cost V 3 bases and J 0 bases, with 14 bases left between them. The germline V gene encodes CDR1 KGHSH and CDR2 LQKENI. The CDR3 sequence: CASSPGVVLATNEKLFF. CDR3 DNA: TGTGCCAGCTCACCGGGAGTGGTACTTGCAACTAATGAAAAACTGTTTTTT.

The count of this clone is one. The V and J genes are TRBV18 and TRBJ2-6; D is perhaps TRBD1 (5 bases). The CDR3 loop spans 18 amino acids. V was clipped by 4 bases and J by 0 bases, with 16 bases between them. The germline gives CDR1 KGHSH, CDR2 LQKENI. The CDR3 spells CASSLIGQVSSGANVLTF. The CDR3 coding sequence is TGTGCCAGCTCACTAATCGGACAAGTGAGCTCTGGGGCCAACGTCCTGACTTTC. Filled out from reference TRBV18 and TRBJ2-6, the complete variable domain reads NAGVMQNPRHLVRRRGQEARLRCSPMKGHSHVYWYRQLPEEGLKFMVYLQKENIIDESGMPKERFSAEFPKEGPSILRIQQVVRGDSAAYFCASSLIGQVSSGANVLTFGAGSRLTVL.

This sequence joins TRBV19 and TRBJ2-1; 13 bases align to TRBD2. CDR3 size: 16 residues. Germline V gives CDR1 LNHDA, CDR2 SQIVND (reference sequence). The V gene end was trimmed by 5 bases and the J gene end by 8 bases; junction bases not matched to a gene: 9. The CDR3 region is CASSPLTGLAGHEQFF. The CDR3 nucleotides are TGTGCCAGTAGTCCCCTCACGGGACTAGCGGGGCATGAGCAGTTCTTC.

The rearrangement joins TRBV9 to TRBJ2-2, with 7 nucleotides matching TRBD2. The germline gives CDR1 SGDLS, CDR2 YYNGEE. CDR3 length: 16 amino acids. J gave up 6 bases and V 1 base, and 9 bases lay outside the gene matches. The CDR3: CASSVSGDTSPGELFF. The CDR3 bases are TGTGCCAGCAGCGTAAGCGGGGATACTAGCCCCGGGGAGCTGTTTTTT.

This clone was seen just once. The chain joins TRBV12-5 to TRBJ1-2; 9 bases fit TRBD1. The CDR3 contains 12 residues. Germline V gives CDR1 LGHNT, CDR2 FRNRAP. V trimming: 5 bases; J trimming: 8 bases; junction bases outside the gene matches: 3. CDR3 sequence (DNA): TGTGCTAGTGGTGCCGGGACAGGGGGCTACACCTTC. Protein sequence: CASGAGTGGYTF. Complete variable domain (other parts from reference TRBV12-5 and TRBJ1-2): DARVTQTPRHKVTEMGQEVTMRCQPILGHNTVFWYRQTMMQGLELLAYFRNRAPLDDSGMPKDRFSAEMPDATLATLKIQPSEPRDSAVYFCASGAGTGGYTFGSGTRLTVV.

The rearrangement uses TRBV14 and TRBJ2-1; D unclear. The V and J ends lost 3 bases and 9 bases respectively, with 6 bases between them. The CDR3 has 11 residues. CDR1 is SGHDN and CDR2 is FVKESK in the germline V gene. In DNA, the CDR3 is TGTGCCAGCAGCCAGGGATTTGAGCAGTTCTTC. As protein: CASSQGFEQFF.

The chain links TRBV18 to TRBJ1-2, with TRBD1 matching 10 bases. The CDR3 totals 16 residues. With 3 bases clipped from V and 5 bases from J, the junction kept 9 bases outside the gene matches. Germline CDR1 KGHSH, CDR2 LQKENI. CDR3 nucleotides: TGTGCCAGCTCACCGGGACAGGGGTTTCTTGGGTATGGCTACACCTTC. Translation gives CASSPGQGFLGYGYTF.

The V gene is TRBV10-3, the J gene TRBJ1-5, with a possible D match to TRBD1 (5 bases). The germline V gene encodes CDR1 ENHRY and CDR2 SYGVKD. V was pared by 4 bases and J by 0 bases, with 7 bases between. The CDR3 covers 14 residues. The chain's CDR3 is CAISADSSNQPQHF. In DNA form, the CDR3 reads TGTGCCATCAGTGCCGACAGTAGCAATCAGCCCCAGCATTTT.

The sample holds one count of this clone. The V gene is TRBV5-1, the J gene TRBJ2-3; no definite D call. Germline CDR1 SGHRS, CDR2 YFSETQ. Trimming pared 1 base from V and 0 bases from J, leaving 6 bases between. The CDR3 covers 14 residues. The CDR3: CASSLLASTDTQYF. CDR3 nucleotides: TGCGCCAGCAGCTTGTTGGCTAGCACAGATACGCAGTATTTT.

V is TRBV6-5 and J is TRBJ2-5, with D perhaps given as TRBD1 or TRBD2 (6 bases each). The germline gives CDR1 MNHEY, CDR2 SVGAGI. Trimming took 6 bases from V and 7 from J, leaving 12 bases between them. CDR3 length: 12 amino acids. The CDR3 here is CASRGQTRTQYF. As DNA, the CDR3 is TGTGCCAGCAGAGGACAGACTAGGACCCAGTACTTC.

Note on this clone: In the same sample, other DNA sequences code for this CDR3. The chain carries TRBV6-6 and TRBJ2-7, with TRBD1 as a possible D gene (6 bases). CDR3 length: 14 amino acids. The V and J ends lost 0 bases and 2 bases respectively, with 8 bases between them. The germline V gene encodes CDR1 MNHNY and CDR2 SVGAGI (reference sequence). As DNA, the CDR3 is TGTGCCAGCAGTTACTCCCAGGGGACCTACGAGCAGTACTTC. Translating gives CASSYSQGTYEQYF.

The chain employs TRBV25-1 and TRBJ2-6; the D is unclear. CDR3 length equals 17 residues. Germline CDR1 and CDR2: MGHDK and SYGVNS. With 4 bases removed from V and 0 bases from J, the gap between germline ends came to 13 bases. The CDR3 spells CASSGHTPYSGANVLTF. In DNA, the CDR3 is TGTGCCAGCAGTGGACATACTCCATACTCTGGGGCCAACGTCCTGACTTTC.

The V and J genes are TRBV10-2 and TRBJ1-2; D might be TRBD1 (5 bases). V lost 8 bases to trimming and J lost 0 bases, with 16 bases between them. Germline V gives CDR1 WSHSY, CDR2 SAAADI. The CDR3 is 15 amino acids. The CDR3 loop reads CASAPGGHPNYGYTF. The CDR3 DNA reads TGCGCCAGCGCACCGGGAGGACACCCTAACTATGGCTACACCTTC.

CDR3 residues: CASSLESTVRPRVNQPQHF. The CDR3 coding sequence is TGTGCCAGCAGCTTAGAGTCAACAGTCCGACCCCGCGTGAATCAGCCCCAGCATTTT. The V call is TRBV11-3, the J call TRBJ1-5; no definite D call. The CDR3 loop spans 19 amino acids. V lost 0 bases to trimming and J lost 4 bases, with 22 bases between them. CDR1 is SGHNT and CDR2 is YENEEA in the germline V gene. The full variable domain, completed using reference TRBV11-3 and TRBJ1-5, is EAGVVQSPRYKIIEKKQPVAFWCNPISGHNTLYWYLQNLGQGPELLIRYENEEAVDDSQLPKDRFSAERLKGVDSTLKIQPAELGDSAVYLCASSLESTVRPRVNQPQHFGDGTRLSIL.

The gene calls are TRBV20-1 and TRBJ2-3; TRBD1 is a possible D gene (5 bases). Trimming took off 6 bases at V and 5 bases at J, with 9 bases between the two ends. Germline V gene sequence: CDR1 DFQATT, CDR2 SNEGSKA (reference sequence). The CDR3 is made up of 11 amino acids. CDR3 in DNA: TGCAGTGCCCATAGGGGAGATACGCAGTATTTT. Encoded protein: CSAHRGDTQYF.

The genes are TRBV7-2 and TRBJ1-1; D unclear. This CDR3 has 13 amino acids. V gave up 5 bases and J gave up 1 base, with 8 bases separating them. Germline CDR1 reads SGHTA; CDR2 reads FQGNSA. The CDR3 loop reads CASSIGQNTEAFF. The CDR3 region has the DNA TGTGCCAGCAGCATAGGGCAGAACACTGAAGCTTTCTTT.

The chain has TRBV24-1 and TRBJ2-1; D remains unclear. The CDR3 covers 15 residues. Per the germline V gene, CDR1 is KGHDR and CDR2 is SFDVKD. Trimming stripped 3 bases from V and 5 bases from J, with 13 bases between. CDR3 nucleotides: TGTGCCACCAGTGATAGATCCGAGCCGAACAATGAGCAGTTCTTC. Amino acid sequence: CATSDRSEPNNEQFF.

This clone was recorded once. This chain uses TRBV11-2 with TRBJ1-1; TRBD1 agrees at 8 bases. V lost 2 bases to trimming and J lost 5 bases; unmatched junction nucleotides: 4. This CDR3 is built from 14 residues. The V gene's germline CDR1 is SGHAT and CDR2 FQNNGV. The CDR3 region has the DNA TGTGCCAGCAGCTTATCAGGGGGCCATACTGAAGCTTTCTTT. This translates into CASSLSGGHTEAFF.

The chain joins TRBV18 to TRBJ1-6; TRBD1 might be the D (6 bases). The CDR3 extends over 18 amino acids. CDR1 KGHSH and CDR2 LQKENI come from the germline V gene. V was trimmed by 6 bases and J by 5 bases, leaving 23 bases between them. The CDR3 DNA is TGTGCCAGCTCGGGGGGGCCCCCAGCCCCTTTAAATAATTCACCCCTCCACTTT. Translation gives CASSGGPPAPLNNSPLHF.

The chain employs TRBV12-3 or TRBV12-4 and TRBJ2-1; D is unclear. The CDR3 is 12 residues long. V was cut by 6 bases and J by 9 bases, with 12 bases left in between. CDR3 sequence: CASSLVRREQFF. CDR3 sequence (DNA): TGTGCCAGCAGCCTCGTTCGTCGTGAGCAGTTCTTC.

The chain combines TRBV30 with TRBJ1-2; 8 bases align to TRBD1. Germline V gene data show CDR1 as GTSNPN and CDR2 as SVGIG (reference sequence). CDR3 length equals 13 residues. V lost 2 bases to trimming and J lost 3 bases; unmatched junction nucleotides: 2. CDR3 in amino acids: CAWSHRGYYGYTF. CDR3 coding DNA: TGTGCCTGGAGTCACAGGGGGTACTATGGCTACACCTTC.

This chain uses TRBV5-1 with TRBJ1-6, with D unresolved. The CDR3 sequence is 13 residues long. Trimming left V 4 bases short and J 7 bases short, with 9 bases between. Germline V gives CDR1 SGHRS, CDR2 YFSETQ. The CDR3, as DNA: TGCGCCAGCAGCACAGACAACAATTCACCCCTCCACTTT. It is translated as CASSTDNNSPLHF.

The CDR3 sequence is CASSQEDYMRTSGGRDKNIQYF. CDR3 bases: TGTGCCAGCAGCCAAGAAGACTATATGCGGACTAGCGGGGGCCGGGACAAAAACATTCAGTACTTC. The genes are TRBV4-2 and TRBJ2-4; 13 bases fit TRBD2. V lost 0 bases, J lost 3 bases, and 17 bases stayed unmatched. Germline V gene sequence: CDR1 LGHNA, CDR2 YNFKEQ. The CDR3 loop spans 22 amino acids.

The gene calls are TRBV6-1 and TRBJ2-7; 7 positions match TRBD2. V lost 3 bases to trimming and J lost 2 bases; unmatched junction nucleotides: 4. The germline V gene encodes CDR1 MNHNS and CDR2 SASEGT. The CDR3 sequence is 14 residues long. Here the CDR3 reads CASSDPAGPYEQYF. The CDR3 nucleotides are TGTGCCAGCAGTGACCCAGCGGGGCCCTACGAGCAGTACTTC.

This chain joins TRBV2 and TRBJ1-4; D is unresolved. Germline V lookup: CDR1 SNHLY, CDR2 FYNNEI. The CDR3 totals 12 residues. The V and J ends lost 1 base and 15 bases respectively, with 12 bases between them. The CDR3 sequence is CASSEGRARLFF. CDR3 coding DNA: TGTGCCAGCAGTGAAGGGAGGGCGCGGTTGTTTTTT.

This clone has only one observation. The genes are TRBV7-2 and TRBJ2-5; TRBD2 agrees at 11 bases. J lost 4 bases, V lost 2 bases, and 3 bases had no gene match. From germline, CDR1 is SGHTA and CDR2 FQGNSA. The CDR3 contains 15 residues. The CDR3 nucleotides read TGTGCCAGCAGCTTACTAGCGGGGGGCGGAGAGACCCAGTACTTC. Protein sequence: CASSLLAGGGETQYF.